The clone carrying this T cell receptor (beta chain) was observed a single time. The data stem from a study of blood T cell repertoires in COVID-19. Study information: Italy, Spain and the United States were the sources of the convalescent and acute COVID-19 samples.

Germline V CDR1 and CDR2: SGHNT, YYREEE (reference sequence). J gave up 6 bases and V 4 bases, and 11 bases lay outside the gene matches. The CDR3 totals 17 residues. The table came from immunoSEQ multiplex PCR; TCRdb's copy has only in-frame clones and leaves some out. The sample carries around 200,000 clones, 80% to 85% recorded once. The sample was peripheral blood. The chain has TRBV5-4 and TRBJ2-7, with 15 positions matching TRBD2. The source of this sequence is a human donor with acute or convalescent COVID-19. The donor label of this sample is uncertain. CDR3 DNA: TGTGCCAGCAGCCTTGCATGGACTAGCGGGAGGGCTTCCGAGCAGTACTTC. Its protein product is CASSLAWTSGRASEQYF.